A single sample is the source of the 30 T cell receptor beta chains below, sequenced in a study of shared clonotypes between healthy human individuals. The table came from immunoSEQ multiplex PCR; TCRdb's copy has only in-frame clones and leaves some out. This sample has around 990,000 clones, with around 77% found just once. Sequencing was carried out using memory CD4+ T cells from PBMCs. Stated subset: CD45RA-negative fraction. The receptors were gathered from a man aged 18 to 29 in good health. Some clones in this sample may be carry-over from other donors' samples.

The V call is TRBV27, the J call TRBJ2-7, with D perhaps TRBD2 (6 bases). The CDR3 spans 16 residues. Germline V gives CDR1 MNHEY, CDR2 SMNVEV (reference sequence). Trimming shortened V by 2 bases and J by 2 bases, and 16 bases separated the two germline ends. CDR3 residues: CASSLRAGLQPYEQYF. The CDR3 region has the DNA TGTGCCAGCAGTTTAAGGGCGGGACTGCAACCCTACGAGCAGTACTTC.

The rearrangement uses TRBV10-3 and TRBJ1-2; 9 bases fit TRBD1. Germline assignment: CDR1 ENHRY and CDR2 SYGVKD. The CDR3 extends over 15 amino acids. V gave up 2 bases and J gave up 1 base; unmatched junction bases: 2. The chain's CDR3 is CAISEVGQGNYGYTF. The CDR3 coding sequence is TGTGCCATCAGTGAGGTGGGACAGGGTAACTATGGCTACACCTTC.

This clone was picked up a small number of times. The chain has TRBV2 and TRBJ1-5, with a possible D match to TRBD1 (5 bases). The CDR3 is 16 residues long. In germline, CDR1 is SNHLY, CDR2 FYNNEI. V was clipped by 5 bases and J by 6 bases, with 20 bases between them. CDR3 DNA sequence: TGTGCCAGCAGTCTACAAAGGGGTTCGGTCGGTCAGCCCCAGCATTTT. Its protein product is CASSLQRGSVGQPQHF.

The CDR3 DNA sequence: TGTGCCAGCAGCCTGAGATGGGGCGGAGGGGAGACGGTGCATGAGCAGTTCTTC. Its translation: CASSLRWGGGETVHEQFF. This chain connects TRBV7-2 to TRBJ2-1; a weak D match, TRBD2 (6 bases). Trimming shortened V by 5 bases and J by 8 bases, and 28 bases separated the two germline ends. The germline gives CDR1 SGHTA, CDR2 FQGNSA. The length of the CDR3 is 18 residues.

The chain employs TRBV29-1 and TRBJ2-3; 12 bases fit TRBD2. Germline loops: CDR1 SQVTM, CDR2 ANQGSEA. With V trimmed by 6 bases and J by 3 bases, 10 bases remained unmatched. CDR3 length: 16 amino acids. CDR3 bases: TGCAGCGTCCCCCAGGGACTAGCGGGCCCTACAGATACGCAGTATTTT. Amino acids: CSVPQGLAGPTDTQYF.

For the CDR3, the DNA is TGTGCCATCAGTCCAGACAGGGAGCGGCAAGAGACCCAGTACTTC. This gives the protein CAISPDRERQETQYF. This sequence joins TRBV10-3 and TRBJ2-5; 7 bases agree with TRBD1. J was trimmed by 2 bases and V by 5 bases; bases with no gene match: 8. The CDR3 is 15 residues long. The germline gives CDR1 ENHRY, CDR2 SYGVKD.

The CDR3 is CASSLPDYYEQYF. The CDR3 bases are TGTGCCAGCAGCTTGCCGGACTACTACGAGCAGTACTTC. The chain carries TRBV5-6 and TRBJ2-7; TRBD2 is a possible D gene (6 bases). Germline loops: CDR1 SGHDT, CDR2 YYEEEE. Deletions cut 1 base from V and 3 bases from J, with 8 bases between. The CDR3 runs 13 residues.

The genes are TRBV5-8 and TRBJ2-7, with 8 bases that match TRBD1. The CDR3 covers 14 residues. Per germline, CDR1 SGHTS and CDR2 YDEGEE. J was trimmed by 2 bases and V by 5 bases; bases with no gene match: 6. The CDR3 protein is CASSNPGQAYEQYF. DNA for the CDR3: TGTGCCAGCAGTAATCCGGGACAGGCCTACGAGCAGTACTTC. The variable domain in full, with the rest retrieved from reference TRBV5-8 and TRBJ2-7, is EAGVTQSPTHLIKTRGQQATLRCSPISGHTSVYWYQQALGLGLQFLLWYDEGEERNRGNFPPRFSGRQFPNYSSELNVNALELEDSALYLCASSNPGQAYEQYFGPGTRLTVT.

This CDR3 reads CASSNPGHASYGYTF. CDR3 in DNA: TGTGCCAGCAGCAACCCCGGACACGCATCCTATGGCTACACCTTC. V usage is TRBV21-1 and J usage is TRBJ1-2; the table's TRBD1 call for D was not verified on the DNA. TRBV21-1 is a listed pseudogene. The CDR3 spans 15 residues.

The rearrangement uses TRBV16 and TRBJ1-2; maybe TRBD1 (5 bases). The V and J ends lost 8 bases and 4 bases respectively, with 11 bases between them. Germline loops: CDR1 KGHSY, CDR2 FQNENV. The CDR3 consists of 12 residues. In DNA form, the CDR3 reads TGTGCCAGCGGTTTGGGACCCTATGGCTACACCTTC. It encodes CASGLGPYGYTF.

This chain uses TRBV7-3 with TRBJ2-2; 9 nucleotides align to TRBD1. This CDR3 contains 15 residues. Germline-derived CDR1 and CDR2 are SGHTA and FQGTGA. V was clipped by 6 bases and J by 1 base; unmatched bases: 3. In DNA, the CDR3 is TGTGCCAGCAGGCCGGACAGGGGGAACACCGGGGAGCTGTTTTTT. It yields the protein CASRPDRGNTGELFF.

With regard to this clone: Possible read error: a much larger clone is one base away. The chain is built from TRBV5-5 and TRBJ2-3; no definite D call. Germline CDR1 SGHKS, CDR2 YYEKEE (reference sequence). V was shortened by 2 bases and J by 2 bases, with 6 bases between the two germline ends. The CDR3 consists of 13 residues. The CDR3 loop reads CASSFQNTDTQYF. CDR3 DNA: TGTGCCAGCAGCTTTCAGAACACAGATACGCAGTATTTT.

The chain is built from TRBV28 and TRBJ2-2; D uncertain. V lost 6 bases and J lost 4, with 6 bases in between. CDR1 is MDHEN, CDR2 SYDVKM, per germline. This CDR3 has 12 amino acids. CDR3 in amino acids: CASSRPTGELFF. CDR3 DNA: TGTGCCAGCAGCCGACCCACCGGGGAGCTGTTTTTT.

The J gene is TRBJ2-5, the V gene TRBV11-2, with D possibly being TRBD2 (6 bases). Germline V gives CDR1 SGHAT, CDR2 FQNNGV. Trimming stripped 3 bases from V and 7 bases from J, with 12 bases between. The CDR3 spans 13 residues. CDR3 sequence reads: CASSFPGVSTQYF. CDR3 DNA sequence: TGTGCCAGCAGCTTTCCGGGAGTATCGACCCAGTACTTC. The full variable domain, its missing parts supplied by reference TRBV11-2 and TRBJ2-5, is EAGVAQSPRYKIIEKRQSVAFWCNPISGHATLYWYQQILGQGPKLLIQFQNNGVVDDSQLPKDRFSAERLKGVDSTLKIQPAKLEDSAVYLCASSFPGVSTQYFGPGTRLLVL.

As to this clone: The sample has other DNA sequences that encode this CDR3 too. The chain is built from TRBV30 and TRBJ1-4; 11 bases line up with TRBD1. V shed 5 bases and J 8 bases; nucleotides not matched to a gene: 4. From germline, CDR1 is GTSNPN and CDR2 SVGIG (reference sequence). This CDR3 region has 13 residues. The CDR3: CAWSRDRGEKLFF. The CDR3 DNA sequence: TGTGCCTGGTCACGGGACAGGGGGGAAAAACTGTTTTTT. The variable domain in full, with the rest retrieved from reference TRBV30 and TRBJ1-4, is SQTIHQWPATLVQPVGSPLSLECTVEGTSNPNLYWYRQAAGRGLQLLFYSVGIGQISSEVPQNLSASRPQDRQFILSSKKLLLSDSGFYLCAWSRDRGEKLFFGSGTQLSVL.

To note about this clone: At the DNA level, this CDR3 is encoded by other sequences in the same sample as well. This chain connects TRBV28 to TRBJ1-2; unclear D gene. Trimming took 2 bases from V and 2 from J, leaving 6 bases between them. Germline loops: CDR1 MDHEN, CDR2 SYDVKM. The CDR3 has 13 amino acids. The CDR3 is CASSLGQNYGYTF. CDR3 nucleotide sequence: TGTGCCAGCAGTTTAGGGCAGAACTATGGCTACACCTTC.

For the CDR3, the DNA is TGTGCCAGCAGTACATATCCGGGACAGGGGGTTAGCACCGGGGAGCTGTTTTTT. It encodes CASSTYPGQGVSTGELFF. The chain joins TRBV28 to TRBJ2-2, with 11 bases fitting TRBD1. Per the germline V gene, CDR1 is MDHEN and CDR2 is SYDVKM. V shed 5 bases, J shed 4 bases, and the junction held 12 bases outside the gene matches. This CDR3 has 18 amino acids.

The chain couples TRBV2 to TRBJ1-5; D remains ambiguous. Trimming shortened V by 3 bases and J by 4 bases, and 10 bases separated the two germline ends. The CDR3 is 14 residues long. Germline V gene lookup returns CDR1 SNHLY and CDR2 FYNNEI. The CDR3 DNA reads as TGTGCCAGCAGTGAGAGGGCCGCAAATCAGCCCCAGCATTTT. Translated: CASSERAANQPQHF.

This clone came up a few times. The rearrangement uses TRBV7-2 and TRBJ2-5; TRBD2 aligns across 11 bases. There are 17 residues in the CDR3. The V and J ends lost 5 bases and 0 bases, in that order; junction bases with no gene match: 8. In germline, CDR1 is SGHTA, CDR2 FQGNSA. Here the CDR3 DNA reads TGTGCCAGCAGCCCAGGACGACTAGCGGGAAACCAAGAGACCCAGTACTTC. It encodes CASSPGRLAGNQETQYF. The whole variable domain, remainder taken from reference TRBV7-2 and TRBJ2-5, is GAGVSQSPSNKVTEKGKDVELRCDPISGHTALYWYRQSLGQGLEFLIYFQGNSAPDKSGLPSDRFSAERTGGSVSTLTIQRTQQEDSAVYLCASSPGRLAGNQETQYFGPGTRLLVL.

This clone was recorded many times. The sample has other DNA sequences that encode this CDR3 too. The rearrangement joins TRBV2 to TRBJ1-1, with 9 bases that match TRBD1. V gave up 5 bases and J gave up 0 bases; unmatched junction bases: 4. The CDR3 loop spans 15 amino acids. The germline V gene encodes CDR1 SNHLY and CDR2 FYNNEI. In DNA form, the CDR3 reads TGTGCCAGCAGTCAACAGGGGGCCATGAACACTGAAGCTTTCTTT. This gives the protein CASSQQGAMNTEAFF.

This chain uses TRBV25-1 with TRBJ2-7; D might be TRBD1 (6 bases). The germline V gene encodes CDR1 MGHDK and CDR2 SYGVNS. The CDR3 has 11 amino acids. V lost 3 bases and J lost 9, with 9 bases in between. CDR3 bases: TGTGCCAGCAGTGAGGGGGCGAGGCAGTACTTC. Its translation: CASSEGARQYF.

The genes are TRBV5-1 and TRBJ2-2; a possible D gene is TRBD2 (7 bases). V was cut by 6 bases and J by 1 base, with 13 bases left in between. Germline CDR1 SGHRS, CDR2 YFSETQ. CDR3 length: 15 residues. CDR3 sequence reads: CASISGGQNTGELFF. DNA for the CDR3: TGCGCCAGCATCTCGGGGGGCCAGAACACCGGGGAGCTGTTTTTT.

The V call is TRBV28, the J call TRBJ2-7, with a possible D match to TRBD1 (6 bases). This CDR3 has 14 residues. CDR1 MDHEN and CDR2 SYDVKM come from the germline V gene. The V end was cut by 8 bases, the J end by 2 bases, with 16 bases between. The CDR3 protein is CASGEQGPTYEQYF. The CDR3, as DNA: TGTGCCAGCGGGGAACAGGGCCCGACCTACGAGCAGTACTTC.

The chain employs TRBV2 and TRBJ2-1; 9 bases fit TRBD2. The germline V gene encodes CDR1 SNHLY and CDR2 FYNNEI. The length of the CDR3 is 13 residues. V lost 6 bases, J lost 4 bases, and 1 base stayed unmatched. CDR3 bases: TGTGCCAGCAGAGCGGGAGGTTACAATGAGCAGTTCTTC. Residues: CASRAGGYNEQFF.

The V gene is TRBV11-2, the J gene TRBJ1-3; D call uncertain. This CDR3 spans 14 amino acids. Per the germline V gene, CDR1 is SGHAT and CDR2 is FQNNGV. Trimming took off 1 base at V and 2 bases at J, with 6 bases between the two ends. DNA for the CDR3: TGTGCCAGCAGCTTAGTGGCAGCTGGAAACACCATATATTTT. It yields the protein CASSLVAAGNTIYF.

This clone was recorded a few times. The CDR3 here is CASSRGEALSGANVLTF. Here the CDR3 DNA reads TGTGCCAGCAGCCGTGGTGAGGCCCTATCTGGGGCCAACGTCCTGACTTTC. V gene TRBV14 combines with J gene TRBJ2-6; D is undetermined. CDR3 size: 17 residues. From germline, CDR1 is SGHDN and CDR2 FVKESK. V lost 4 bases to trimming and J lost 1 base, with 14 bases between them. The full variable domain, rest sourced from reference TRBV14 and TRBJ2-6, is EAGVTQFPSHSVIEKGQTVTLRCDPISGHDNLYWYRRVMGKEIKFLLHFVKESKQDESGMPNNRFLAERTGGTYSTLKVQPAELEDSGVYFCASSRGEALSGANVLTFGAGSRLTVL.

This clone was recorded at least ten times. V is TRBV28 and J is TRBJ1-5, with a possible D match to TRBD1 (5 bases). Trimming removed 4 bases at V and 3 bases at J, with 10 bases between. This CDR3 is 14 amino acids long. The germline CDR1 and CDR2 sequences are MDHEN and SYDVKM. The CDR3: CASSYPGPNQPQHF. CDR3 nucleotide sequence: TGTGCCAGCAGTTACCCAGGGCCCAATCAGCCCCAGCATTTT.

V usage is TRBV2 and J usage is TRBJ1-6; 7 bases are a match to TRBD1. CDR3 length equals 15 residues. Germline loops: CDR1 SNHLY, CDR2 FYNNEI. V shed 6 bases and J 8 bases; nucleotides not matched to a gene: 10. This chain's CDR3 is CASSYRGRGDSPLHF. As DNA, the CDR3 is TGTGCCAGCAGCTACCGGGGCAGGGGGGATTCACCCCTCCACTTT.

This chain joins TRBV6-1 and TRBJ1-2, with D possibly TRBD1 on 6 matching bases. CDR3 length: 14 residues. Germline CDR1 is MNHNS and CDR2 is SASEGT. Trimming removed 2 bases at V and 8 bases at J, with 15 bases between. CDR3 protein: CASSERRGAFGYTF. The CDR3 DNA follows: TGTGCCAGCAGTGAACGAAGGGGGGCCTTCGGCTACACCTTC.

The chain joins TRBV6-6 to TRBJ2-7, with D maybe TRBD1 (6 bases). The CDR3 is 12 amino acids. V gave up 6 bases and J gave up 3 bases, with 9 bases separating them. Germline V gene lookup returns CDR1 MNHNY and CDR2 SVGAGI (reference sequence). The CDR3 bases are TGTGCCAGCAGCCCGGGACACTACGAGCAGTACTTC. It codes for CASSPGHYEQYF.